A single sample gave rise to the 9 T cell receptor beta chains below, sequenced in a study of blood T cell repertoires in COVID-19 (dated by TCRdb to about 2020). Library method: the immunoSEQ multiplex PCR assay. TCRdb re-hosts the immuneACCESS table, in-frame sequences only. Its copies lack some clones; in the studies checked, an unresolved V gene accounts for under half of them, and the cause for the rest is not known. This sample comprises about 160,000 clones, 93% of them detected only once. The leading ten clones occupy less than 2% of the sample. The material sequenced was peripheral blood. The receptors were sampled from a woman aged 60-75 years with COVID-19, enrolled during active disease.

In its sample, this clone was seen once. The chain links TRBV5-6 to TRBJ1-2, with 8 bases lining up with TRBD1. This CDR3 region has 17 residues. Germline V gene sequence: CDR1 SGHDT, CDR2 YYEEEE. V was pared by 3 bases and J by 2 bases, with 12 bases of the junction left unmatched. The CDR3 reads CASSYWTGIGSNYGYTF. The CDR3 DNA is TGTGCCAGCAGCTATTGGACAGGGATCGGCTCGAACTATGGCTACACCTTC.

This chain connects TRBV6-4 to TRBJ1-2; 8 positions agree with TRBD1. The CDR3 is made up of 14 amino acids. V was pared by 0 bases and J by 8 bases, with 5 bases of the junction left unmatched. CDR1 is MRHNA and CDR2 is SNTAGT in the germline V gene. CDR3 loop: CASSDSRTGTGYTF. CDR3 nucleotides: TGTGCCAGCAGTGACTCGAGGACAGGGACAGGCTACACCTTC.

This chain uses TRBV30 with TRBJ1-5; weak D call: TRBD1 (6 bases). Germline V gene sequence: CDR1 GTSNPN, CDR2 SVGIG (reference sequence). CDR3 length: 15 amino acids. V was clipped by 0 bases and J by 4 bases, with 13 bases between them. For the CDR3, the DNA is TGTGCCTGGAGTGTACCGGGGGGGGCTAATCAGCCCCAGCATTTT. Its translation is CAWSVPGGANQPQHF.

The chain joins TRBV25-1 to TRBJ1-2, with TRBD1 identical over 9 bases. CDR3 length: 13 residues. Germline CDR1 is MGHDK and CDR2 is SYGVNS. J was trimmed by 4 bases and V by 6 bases; bases with no gene match: 3. CDR3 loop: CASSGTGTYGYTF. CDR3 sequence (DNA): TGTGCCAGCAGCGGGACAGGGACCTATGGCTACACCTTC.

CDR3 DNA sequence: TGTGCCAGCAGCCAAGATCTGGGGCCCACTTATGGCTACACCTTC. Amino acids: CASSQDLGPTYGYTF. V and J are TRBV4-2 and TRBJ1-2; perhaps TRBD1 as D (5 bases). The V gene lost 0 bases and the J gene lost 5 bases, with 13 bases spanning the gap. The CDR3 sequence is 15 residues long. The germline V gene encodes CDR1 LGHNA and CDR2 YNFKEQ.

A single count supports this clone. The rearrangement uses TRBV14 and TRBJ2-2; no clear D gene. V was clipped by 4 bases and J by 1 base, with 7 bases between them. The length of the CDR3 is 14 residues. Germline V gene lookup returns CDR1 SGHDN and CDR2 FVKESK. The CDR3 loop is CASSLGVNTGELFF. The CDR3 bases are TGTGCCAGCAGCCTCGGAGTGAACACCGGGGAGCTGTTTTTT.

This chain connects TRBV9 to TRBJ1-4; no firm D call. Per germline, CDR1 SGDLS and CDR2 YYNGEE. The CDR3 sequence is 14 residues long. Trimming left V 7 bases short and J 5 bases short, with 15 bases between. CDR3 loop: CASGSGALNEKLFF. The CDR3 nucleotides read TGTGCCAGCGGGTCCGGAGCCTTGAATGAAAAACTGTTTTTT. The whole variable domain, remainder taken from reference TRBV9 and TRBJ1-4, is DSGVTQTPKHLITATGQRVTLRCSPRSGDLSVYWYQQSLDQGLQFLIQYYNGEERAKGNILERFSAQQFPDLHSELNLSSLELGDSALYFCASGSGALNEKLFFGSGTQLSVL.

The V and J genes are TRBV6-1 and TRBJ2-3; a weak D match, TRBD2 (5 bases). Trimming took 0 bases from V and 4 from J, leaving 5 bases between them. Germline loops: CDR1 MNHNS, CDR2 SASEGT. The CDR3 sequence is 13 residues long. The CDR3 here is CASSEAGADTQYF. Here the CDR3 DNA reads TGTGCCAGCAGTGAAGCGGGAGCAGATACGCAGTATTTT.

This clone appeared once. The chain links TRBV6-5 to TRBJ1-2; maybe TRBD1 (6 bases). Germline values: CDR1 MNHEY, CDR2 SVGAGI. V lost 9 bases and J lost 4, with 12 bases in between. This CDR3 has 12 amino acids. The CDR3 sequence: CASRGGSYGYTF. CDR3 sequence (DNA): TGTGCCAGTAGAGGGGGTAGCTATGGCTACACCTTC.